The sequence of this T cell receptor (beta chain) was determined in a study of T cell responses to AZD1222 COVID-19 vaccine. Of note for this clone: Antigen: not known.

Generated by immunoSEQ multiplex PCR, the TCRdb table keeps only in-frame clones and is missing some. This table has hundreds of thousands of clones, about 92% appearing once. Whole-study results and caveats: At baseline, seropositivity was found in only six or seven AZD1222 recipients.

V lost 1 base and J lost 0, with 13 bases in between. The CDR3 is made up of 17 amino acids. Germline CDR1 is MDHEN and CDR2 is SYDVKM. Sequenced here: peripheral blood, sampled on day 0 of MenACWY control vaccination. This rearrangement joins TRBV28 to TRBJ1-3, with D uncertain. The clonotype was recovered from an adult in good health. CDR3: CASSLSVPGGSGNTIYF. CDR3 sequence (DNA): TGTGCCAGCAGTTTATCCGTACCGGGAGGCTCTGGAAACACCATATATTTT.